This T cell receptor (beta chain) was documented in a study of CD8+CD57+ T cells in acquired aplastic anemia. TCR beta VDJ and CDR3 profiling used genomic DNA as template. One entry per CDR3 protein, called by TCRdb with MiXCR from the reads. This sample has 150,000 to 200,000 distinct CDR3 sequences, with 35% to 50% found just once. This clonotype was observed at least ten times. The CDR3 loop spans 12 amino acids. V was pared by 5 bases and J by 9 bases, with 11 bases between. Germline assignment: CDR1 LNHDA and CDR2 SQIVND (reference sequence). This clonotype was sampled from a human donor in good health. The rearrangement uses TRBV19 and TRBJ1-5, with no clear D. The source material was sorted CD4+, CD8+, or CD8+CD57+ T cells (not recorded which) from PBMCs. The CDR3 spells CASSQSPGPQHF. The CDR3 nucleotides read TGTGCCAGTAGTCAATCACCGGGGCCCCAGCATTTT.